A selection of T cell receptor beta chains follows, all from one sample in a study of vaccination and CD4 T cells after COVID-19. These TCRs' antigens remain unknown. TCRdb processed the PCR reads anew with MiXCR; each CDR3 protein has one entry. The data contain around 21,000 distinct CDR3 sequences, around 52% of them seen just once; the ten biggest clones take up 9%. Specimen: CD4+ T cells from blood, cultured in vitro. All receptors derive from a human donor who had recovered from COVID-19. The CDR3 runs from the conserved cysteine through the conserved F or W. The D gene is left open where the match is weak. Not all rows give a size; the values are once, few, many and, for expanded clones, a class.

j_call	d_call	v_call	clone_size	cdr3_nt	cdr3_aa
TRBJ2-2	TRBD2	TRBV12-3/TRBV12-4	-	TGTGCCAGCAGTTCGGGGGGAACCGGGGAGCTGTTTTTT	CASSSGGTGELFF
TRBJ2-7	TRBD1	TRBV20-1	-	TGCAGTGCTCTTGTACAGGGGGCTTACGAGCAGTACTTC	CSALVQGAYEQYF
TRBJ1-2	-	TRBV4-1	-	TGCGCCAGCAGCCAAGAGGGGGGACCCTCAGCCGGGCGGTATGGCTACACCTTC	CASSQEGGPSAGRYGYTF
TRBJ1-1	-	TRBV19	-	TGTGCCAGTAGTGTCGTCGTGAACACTGAAGCTTTCTTT	CASSVVVNTEAFF
TRBJ1-1	-	TRBV20-1	-	TGCAGTGCTAGGGATTCGTCCCTCGGACAGCCTGAAGCTTTCTTT	CSARDSSLGQPEAFF
TRBJ2-1	TRBD2	TRBV19	-	TGTGCCAGTAGTTCACCGGGACTAGCGGACAATGAGCAGTTCTTC	CASSSPGLADNEQFF
TRBJ2-5	-	TRBV19	-	TGTGCCAGTAGCGGGACTTCGCAAGAGACCCAGTACTTC	CASSGTSQETQYF
TRBJ2-1	-	TRBV28	large	TGTGCCAGCAGTTTGGGAGAGGCGGTAGAGCAGTTCTTC	CASSLGEAVEQFF
TRBJ2-4	TRBD1	TRBV20-1	-	TGCAGTGCTAGAGAACCGGGACAGCACAAAAACATTCAGTACTTC	CSAREPGQHKNIQYF
TRBJ2-3	-	TRBV28	-	TGTGCCAGCAGTTTGGGCAGAAACACAGATACGCAGTATTTT	CASSLGRNTDTQYF
TRBJ1-1	-	TRBV12-3/TRBV12-4	-	TGTGCCAGCAGTTTGAGGCAGAACACTGAAGCTTTCTTT	CASSLRQNTEAFF
TRBJ1-2	-	TRBV11-3	-	TGTGCCAGCAGCTCACTGACAGACTATGGCTACACCTTC	CASSSLTDYGYTF
TRBJ1-4	-	TRBV24-1	-	TGTGCCACCTGGGGGGCTAATGAAAAACTGTTTTTT	CATWGANEKLFF
TRBJ1-5	-	TRBV6-1	few	TGTGCCAGCAGCCCCGTAGTAGGGGGCAATCAGCCCCAGCATTTT	CASSPVVGGNQPQHF
TRBJ2-5	-	TRBV6-1	-	TGTGCCAGCAGTGAATTTTCAGCGGAAGATACCCAGTACTTC	CASSEFSAEDTQYF
TRBJ2-6	-	TRBV28	-	TGTGCCAGCAGTTCCACACACCCCCACAGGACTGGGGCCAACGTCCTGACTTTC	CASSSTHPHRTGANVLTF
TRBJ2-5	-	TRBV5-4	few	TGTGCCAGCAGCCCTCAGACAGCCCCACAAGAGACCCAGTACTTC	CASSPQTAPQETQYF
TRBJ2-3	-	TRBV12-3/TRBV12-4	-	TGTGCCAGCAGTTTAAGGCAGGGGAGAAATACGCAGTATTTT	CASSLRQGRNTQYF
TRBJ2-5	-	TRBV7-9	-	TGTGCCAGCAGCTTAGGGCCGCCGGGGGAGACCCAGTACTTC	CASSLGPPGETQYF
TRBJ2-5	TRBD2	TRBV6-1	few	TGTGCCAGCAGTGAGGGCGGGGGGGCGGTAGAGACCCAGTACTTC	CASSEGGGAVETQYF
TRBJ2-5	-	TRBV20-1	few	TGCAGTGCTAGAGTCGACAGCCAAGAGACCCAGTACTTC	CSARVDSQETQYF
TRBJ1-3	-	TRBV19	few	TGTGCCAGTAGTATACAGGGAGCTGGAAACACCATATATTTT	CASSIQGAGNTIYF
TRBJ1-2	-	TRBV6-1	-	TGTGCCAGCAGTGAAAGGATGAACTATGGCTACACCTTC	CASSERMNYGYTF
TRBJ1-1	-	TRBV6-2/TRBV6-3	-	TGTGCCAGCAGTTATGGCACTGAAGCTTTCTTT	CASSYGTEAFF
TRBJ2-1	TRBD2	TRBV7-9	-	TGTGCCAGCAGCCCCCAACTAGCGGGAGGTTACAATGAGCAGTTCTTC	CASSPQLAGGYNEQFF
TRBJ1-1	-	TRBV2	-	TGTGCCAGCAGTGAATTGGGCCCTCAGGGGAGGAACACTGAAGCTTTCTTT	CASSELGPQGRNTEAFF
TRBJ1-1	-	TRBV12-3/TRBV12-4	-	TGTGCCAGCAGTTTGGGCAGCAACACTGAAGCTTTCTTT	CASSLGSNTEAFF
TRBJ1-1	-	TRBV11-2	-	TGTGCCAGCAGCTTAGAGGAAAGGAGGGAGGGAGCTTTCTTT	CASSLEERREGAFF
TRBJ2-7	-	TRBV15	once	TGTGCCACCAGCAAAGGGGCCTACTCTTCCTACGAGCAGTACTTC	CATSKGAYSSYEQYF
TRBJ1-2	-	TRBV6-1	-	TGTGCCAGCAGTGTGGACAGCCGTTATGGCTACACCTTC	CASSVDSRYGYTF
TRBJ1-5	TRBD1	TRBV6-1	few	TGTGCCAGCAGTCCCCTGGGACAGGCGAATCAGCCCCAGCATTTT	CASSPLGQANQPQHF
TRBJ2-5	-	TRBV7-9	few	TGTGCCAGCAGCTTAGGGGTTGGAGAGACCCAGTACTTC	CASSLGVGETQYF
TRBJ2-2	-	TRBV7-2	-	TGTGCCAGCAGCGACCGGGACGGATTATACACCGGGGAGCTGTTTTTT	CASSDRDGLYTGELFF
TRBJ2-3	TRBD2	TRBV20-1	few	TGCAGTGCTAGAGATCGGAGGGCGGGGGGGCTAGATACGCAGTATTTT	CSARDRRAGGLDTQYF
TRBJ2-1	TRBD2	TRBV11-2	-	TGTGCCAGCCGCCAAATTAGCGGGAGGGCGTACAATGAGCAGTTCTTC	CASRQISGRAYNEQFF
TRBJ1-1	TRBD1	TRBV19	-	TGTGCCAGTAGTACCAGGGACAGGGGACACTTGAACACTGAAGCTTTCTTT	CASSTRDRGHLNTEAFF
TRBJ2-1	TRBD2	TRBV5-4	-	TGTGCCAGCAGCTTAACTAGCGGGGTTAATGAGCAGTTCTTC	CASSLTSGVNEQFF
TRBJ2-3	TRBD2	TRBV6-2/TRBV6-3	-	TGTGCCAGCAGTCCCTCCTGGTCGGGGGGGCCAGATACGCAGTATTTT	CASSPSWSGGPDTQYF
TRBJ2-2	TRBD1	TRBV6-2/TRBV6-3	-	TGTGCCAGCAGCCCGGGACAGTCCACCGGGGAGCTGTTTTTT	CASSPGQSTGELFF
TRBJ2-5	-	TRBV20-1	-	TGCAGTGCTAGATTCGTCGGGATAGGTATGGGGACCCAGTACTTC	CSARFVGIGMGTQYF
TRBJ2-2	-	TRBV6-1	-	TGTGCCAGCAGTGAAGTGGGGGACCGGGAGCTGTTTTTT	CASSEVGDRELFF
TRBJ2-7	TRBD1	TRBV20-1	-	TGCAGTGCCCAGCCCGGGACAGGGGGTCGCGAGCAGTACTTC	CSAQPGTGGREQYF
TRBJ2-1	TRBD2	TRBV20-1	-	TGCAGTGCTAGAGGGGCTAGCGGAACCTACAATGAGCAGTTCTTC	CSARGASGTYNEQFF
TRBJ1-5	-	TRBV6-5	-	TGTGCCAGCAGTTACTCGCGGTATAGCAATCAGCCCCAGCATTTT	CASSYSRYSNQPQHF
TRBJ2-5	-	TRBV7-2	few	TGTGCCAGCAGCTTATCCCCACCACCAGTGGCCCAGTACTTC	CASSLSPPPVAQYF
TRBJ2-2	TRBD1	TRBV19	-	TGTGCCAGTAGCACGACAGGGCGGACCACCGGGGAGCTGTTTTTT	CASSTTGRTTGELFF
TRBJ1-1	-	TRBV6-1	-	TGTGCCAGCAGTGAACTGTCAGCCTCGGTCACTGAAGCTTTCTTT	CASSELSASVTEAFF
TRBJ2-5	-	TRBV10-3	few	TGTGCCATCAGCCCGGGTATCGGGCGGGAGACCCAGTACTTC	CAISPGIGRETQYF
TRBJ2-5	TRBD1	TRBV2	-	TGTGCCAGCAGTGAAGCGACAGGGGAAGAGACCCAGTACTTC	CASSEATGEETQYF
TRBJ2-3	-	TRBV5-8	-	TGTGCCAGCACCTCTTCTGGTCATACGCAGTATTTT	CASTSSGHTQYF
TRBJ2-7	-	TRBV7-8	few	TGTGCCAGCAGCCCAGTCCTGTTCTCCTACGAGCAGTACTTC	CASSPVLFSYEQYF
TRBJ2-7	-	TRBV15	few	TGTGCCACCAGCGAGATCCGTACGGGAGCCTACGAGCAGTACTTC	CATSEIRTGAYEQYF